This T cell receptor beta chain was sequenced for a study of early T cells in non-severe SARS-CoV-2 infection (dated by TCRdb to about 2021). General notes on the study: Because TCR sequencing relied on bulk RNA taken from unsorted whole blood, pairing of alpha and beta chains was not possible.

The study was a case-control design nested within a healthcare worker cohort in London, UK, with weekly nasopharyngeal swab PCR tests and blood sampling. Healthcare workers were enrolled in the week of the UK lockdown, from 23 to 31 March 2020, and were followed every week for up to roughly 15 weeks. Library generation was performed with 5' RACE. TCRdb names NextSeq 500 as the instrument used. Unique molecular identifiers were attached to individual cDNA molecules in the TCR library protocol so that sequencing error and PCR bias could be corrected. Both TCR alpha and beta chains were sequenced, and tight co-correlation was observed between alpha and beta sequence abundances in each sample. The paper's processing steps were these. Decombinator V4 was used to perform V gene, J gene and CDR3 annotation of TCR sequences. TCRs were defined as expanded if a significant change between any two time points was detected under a Poisson model with p below 0.0001. TCR abundances were normalised to the total number of TCRs sequenced per sample and expressed as counts per million. VDJdb, accessed on 1 November 2021, was searched for TCRs annotated for CMV, EBV and SARS-CoV-2, and TCRs annotated for more than one antigen were excluded. TCRdb handled the public reads itself, with Q25 trimming in fastp and clone calling in MiXCR, and kept productive beta chains. Rows matching on CDR3 protein sequence are summarized as one entry with the most common DNA and genes. The authors' filters were not applied to this entry. The sample data list 33,000 or so distinct CDR3 sequences, and 4.5% to 7.5% of these were observed just once. In total, the top ten clones hold about 8% of the sample.

This clonotype was seen ten or more times. Its antigen is still unknown. Base qualities are missing; no much larger clone stands one base away. Findings and caveats that apply to the study as a whole: VDJdb matching was skewed toward anti-spike CD8 responses and likely underestimated virus-specific expansions, missing private and CD4 specificities.

The sample was whole blood. The source of this sequence is an adult who was a healthcare worker with PCR-confirmed SARS-CoV-2 infection or an uninfected control (not recorded which).

The encoded CDR3 is CASSPDRSTDTQYF. The bases read TGTGCCAGCTCACCGGACAGAAGCACAGATACGCAGTATTTT. This chain joins TRBV18 to TRBJ2-3; TRBD1 is possibly the D segment (6 matching bases). V is pared back by 3 bases and J by 0 bases, with 7 bases lying between the germline termini. The CDR3 runs 14 residues from the cysteine to the phenylalanine. The kept DNA is CDR3 alone, 42 bases in frame from the first base. CDR1 KGHSH and CDR2 LQKENI are derived from the germline V gene.